The sequence of this T cell receptor (beta chain) was determined in a study of cytomegalovirus exposure and HLA in healthy donors. Worth noting for this clone: Its target is unknown.

PCR primers comprised 60 Vbeta and 13 Jbeta primers. Repertoires were generated with immunoSEQ multiplex PCR, while TCRdb's copy carries only in-frame clones and drops some. Of about 200,000 clones listed, nearly 80% are singletons. The germline CDR1 and CDR2 sequences are SEHNR and FQNEAQ (reference sequence). The CDR3 is 15 amino acids. V gave up 5 bases and J gave up 1 base; unmatched junction bases: 4. Findings and caveats of the study: Presence/absence analyses assumed roughly uniform sequencing depth across donors.

This rearrangement joins TRBV7-9 to TRBJ2-7, with 11 bases lining up with TRBD2. The receptor's source is a man aged 18 to 29 in good health and CMV-seronegative. Sequencing used PBMCs. The CDR3 DNA is TGTGCCAGCAGCGCAGGACTAGCGGGTTCCTACGAGCAGTACTTC. This codes for CASSAGLAGSYEQYF.